This is a list of T cell receptor beta chains from one sample in a study of shared clonotypes between healthy human individuals. Here immunoSEQ multiplex PCR was the method, and the copy in TCRdb shows in-frame clones only, minus some. The sample comprises a few million clones, around 95% of which are singletons, and under 2% rests with the top ten. The sample consisted of naive CD8+ T cells from PBMCs. Every receptor here comes from a man aged 18 to 29 in good health. Some clones in this sample may be carry-over from other donors' samples. The CDR3 runs from the conserved cysteine through the conserved F or W. A D gene is named only where the DNA matches it firmly. Clone size is given for some rows only: seen once, a few or many times, or a class if the clone is expanded.

>NA|NA|TRBV11-2|TRBJ2-7
CASSPGSSYEQYF
TGTGCCAGCAGCCCAGGTTCCTCCTACGAGCAGTACTTC
>few|NA|TRBV19|TRBJ1-1
CASSISLLAEAFF
TGTGCCAGTAGTATATCCCTGCTGGCTGAAGCTTTCTTT
>NA|NA|TRBV4-3|TRBJ1-1
CASSQDLGGWDAFF
TGCGCCAGCAGCCAAGATTTGGGGGGATGGGATGCTTTCTTT
>NA|NA|TRBV27|TRBJ1-1
CASAGGAEAFF
TGTGCCAGCGCCGGAGGGGCTGAAGCTTTCTTT
>NA|TRBD1|TRBV7-8|TRBJ2-7
CASSLTGTGSLAYEQYF
TGTGCCAGCAGCTTAACGGGGACAGGGTCCCTCGCCTACGAGCAGTACTTC
>NA|NA|TRBV25-1|TRBJ2-2
CASSTYAEDTGELFF
TGTGCCAGCAGTACTTACGCAGAGGACACCGGGGAGCTGTTTTTT
>NA|TRBD2|TRBV29-1|TRBJ2-1
CSVVAGGLYNEQFF
TGCAGCGTCGTAGCGGGCGGACTCTACAATGAGCAGTTCTTC
>NA|NA|TRBV10-3|TRBJ2-1
CAIMAGSNEQFF
TGTGCCATCATGGCTGGGTCCAATGAGCAGTTCTTC
>few|NA|TRBV28|TRBJ1-5
CASSLFGTPVNQPQHF
TGTGCCAGCAGTTTATTCGGCACCCCGGTCAATCAGCCCCAGCATTTT
>NA|TRBD1|TRBV10-3|TRBJ2-7
CAAWTGSEQYF
TGTGCCGCCTGGACAGGGAGCGAGCAGTACTTC
>NA|NA|TRBV30|TRBJ2-7
CAWSVGLDEQYF
TGTGCCTGGAGTGTTGGGCTCGACGAGCAGTACTTC
>NA|NA|TRBV4-3|TRBJ2-7
CASSQTTGKYEQYF
TGCGCCAGCAGCCAAACCACAGGCAAATACGAGCAGTACTTC
>NA|TRBD1|TRBV9|TRBJ1-5
CASSPWDRVSQPQHF
TGTGCCAGCAGCCCCTGGGACAGGGTTAGTCAGCCCCAGCATTTT
>NA|NA|TRBV12-5|TRBJ1-1
CASGLAVFESSTGYTEAFF
TGTGCTAGTGGTTTGGCAGTTTTCGAGTCGAGTACAGGGTACACTGAAGCTTTCTTT
>NA|TRBD1|TRBV9|TRBJ2-2
CASSVPGTGGELFF
TGTGCCAGCAGCGTCCCTGGGACAGGGGGGGAGCTGTTTTTT
>NA|TRBD1|TRBV6-6|TRBJ1-2
CASRQGGEDYGYTF
TGTGCCAGCAGGCAAGGGGGCGAGGATTATGGCTACACCTTC
>NA|TRBD1|TRBV11-2|TRBJ2-2
CASSLDRGQAGELFF
TGTGCCAGCAGCTTAGACAGGGGGCAGGCCGGGGAGCTGTTTTTT
>NA|TRBD1|TRBV28|TRBJ1-5
CASSRRGQGQTQHF
TGTGCCAGCAGTAGACGGGGACAGGGCCAGACCCAGCATTTT
>once|NA|TRBV5-6|TRBJ1-1
CASGRGTEAFF
TGTGCCAGCGGAAGGGGCACTGAAGCTTTCTTT
>NA|NA|TRBV4-1|TRBJ2-7
CASSQGRRAYEQYF
TGCGCCAGCAGCCAAGGTCGCCGCGCCTACGAGCAGTACTTC
>NA|TRBD2|TRBV9|TRBJ2-3
CASSPGTSPTQDTQYF
TGTGCCAGCAGCCCCGGGACTAGCCCTACTCAAGATACGCAGTATTTT
>NA|TRBD2|TRBV9|TRBJ2-7
CASSVAVAGGYEQYF
TGTGCCAGCAGCGTAGCGGTAGCGGGGGGTTACGAGCAGTACTTC
>NA|NA|TRBV7-8|TRBJ1-3
CASSLARGSGNTIYF
TGTGCCAGCAGCTTAGCTAGGGGTTCGGGAAACACCATATATTTT
>NA|TRBD2|TRBV7-9|TRBJ2-7
CASSPRPGTSGNSYEQYF
TGTGCCAGCAGCCCTAGACCAGGGACTAGCGGGAACTCCTACGAGCAGTACTTC
>NA|TRBD1|TRBV12-5|TRBJ1-1
CASGSTGVTGSSMNTEAFF
TGTGCTAGTGGTTCGACAGGGGTTACAGGATCCAGCATGAACACTGAAGCTTTCTTT
>NA|TRBD2|TRBV11-3|TRBJ2-1
CASSRTSGRPDNNEQFF
TGTGCCAGCAGCCGGACTAGCGGGAGGCCGGATAACAATGAGCAGTTCTTC
>NA|TRBD1|TRBV6-1|TRBJ1-1
CASSEAGWTGLRGAEAFF
TGTGCCAGCAGTGAAGCCGGTTGGACAGGTTTGAGAGGAGCTGAAGCTTTCTTT
>NA|NA|TRBV6-6|TRBJ2-7
CASGRSTYEQYF
TGTGCCAGCGGGAGATCTACCTACGAGCAGTACTTC
>NA|TRBD2|TRBV13|TRBJ2-1
CASLRRGLAVLNEQFF
TGTGCCAGCCTAAGAAGGGGACTAGCGGTTCTCAATGAGCAGTTCTTC